The TCR beta chain described here comes from a study of T cells in Graves' hyperthyroidism and ophthalmopathy (dated by TCRdb to 2018 to 2020). For context, the study as a whole: Peripheral blood was collected at initial diagnosis, before any treatment. After sampling, hyperthyroidism patients received methimazole starting at 30 mg daily, and ophthalmopathy patients received high-dose intravenous methylprednisolone. To identify distinguishing TCR V-J signatures, a discovery cohort of 90 to 100 patients was used, comprising some 43 with Graves' ophthalmopathy and roughly 60 with stable Graves' hyperthyroidism. An independent validation cohort of fewer than 20 hyperthyroidism patients and about 16 patients who later progressed to ophthalmopathy tested prospective prediction of ophthalmopathy. TCR Vbeta CDR3 sequencing of 120 to 150 peripheral blood samples (approximately 44 ophthalmopathy, roughly 72 hyperthyroidism and roughly 17 progressor patients) is reported in the paper. Thyroid tissue and blood T-cell repertoires from roughly six Graves' hyperthyroidism patients were also compared in the study. The roughly 90 discovery patients were divided at random into training and test sets in a 7:3 ratio.

General conclusions and limits of the study: In validation, progression to ophthalmopathy was predicted by the model with 70% to 71% sensitivity and 72% to 85% specificity, a median of about 6.8 months before onset. No statistical method was used to set the sample size in advance, and investigators knew the group allocation. A model built on a 13 V-J signature distinguished ophthalmopathy from stable hyperthyroidism, reaching roughly 88% sensitivity and approximately 83% specificity in cross-validation and 80%/75% in testing. Most expanded thyroid clonotypes (frequency above 0.001) were also detected in blood, suggesting blood repertoires may reflect thyroid immune responses.

The hyperthyroidism patients were between 18 and 65 years old and newly diagnosed, with a disease duration of less than 2 months. The study excluded patients with uncontrolled infections, other autoimmune diseases, pregnancy or lactation. Diagnoses relied on clinical symptoms, serum thyroxine and TRAb, thyroid ultrasound and orbital computed tomography. Blood from progressor patients was collected at the time of first diagnosis with hyperthyroidism, before any ophthalmopathy symptoms had appeared. PBMCs were separated from approximately 9.9 ml of fresh peripheral blood using Ficoll-Paque density gradient centrifugation. Progressor patients were first diagnosed with Graves' hyperthyroidism and then developed ophthalmopathy during follow-up. Total RNA was extracted with Trizol reagent, and quality was checked on an Agilent 2100 Bioanalyzer. Looking up the germline V gene yields CDR1 SGHTA and CDR2 FQGNSA. The CDR3 contains 13 residues, cysteine and phenylalanine counted. The kept DNA is CDR3 alone, 39 bases in frame from the first base. V and J are truncated by 4 bases and 7 bases respectively, leaving an intervening sequence of 11 bases.

The table lists this clonotype with many counts. This clone's antigen is unknown. No much larger clone exists at a distance of one base, and base qualities are not known. The TCR beta CDR3 regions were amplified from RNA transcripts. The TCR CDR3 was subjected to a first round of RT-PCR using the HTBI primer set and the Qiagen OneStep RT-PCR kit. Libraries were constructed in a second round of multiplex PCR, after which size selection and purification were carried out. Libraries were sequenced paired-end with 100 bp reads on an Illumina HiSeq2000. The published analysis was carried out like this. SOAPnuke was used to process the raw data, removing reads that contained adapters or uncalled bases, had a mean Phred below 15, or lacked an exact match to the constant primer or identifier. High-quality paired reads were merged with COPE v1.2.5, and unique nucleotide sequences were defined as clonotypes. MiTCR v1.1 was used to align the clonotypes against IMGT TRBV, TRBD and TRBJ reference segments. The analysis was restricted to V-J combinations with a frequency above 0.0001, which together covered approximately 99% of the repertoires. The TCS score was defined as F50 (clonal expansion) divided by E x V (chaos), with BLOSUM62-based TCRdist calculated between CDR3 peptides within each V-J. Welch's t-statistics and random forest reduced 500 to 550 V-J features to 13, which were used in a naive Bayes classifier (R e1071). In-frame beta chains were kept once TCRdb had trimmed the public reads at Q25 with fastp and called clones with MiXCR. Each CDR3 protein gets just one entry, which takes the most common genes and DNA from the rows behind it. TCRdb's processing, not the authors', yielded these V and J calls. The sample table contains around 250,000 distinct CDR3 sequences; only one count was recorded for roughly 15% of them. The ten largest clonotypes hold 13% of the sample.

This receptor chain uses TRBV7-2 and TRBJ2-1; possibly the D gene is TRBD1, per 6 matching bases. The receptor comes from a woman aged 40 to 49 with Graves' hyperthyroidism that later progressed to Graves' ophthalmopathy. The material sequenced was blood. Read as DNA, the sequence is TGTGCCAGCAGCTCCTTTAGGGGGAATGAGCAGTTCTTC. Protein translation: CASSSFRGNEQFF. Here the CDR3 is joined to the reference TRBV7-2 and TRBJ2-1 genes, and the full variable domain is: GAGVSQSPSNKVTEKGKDVELRCDPISGHTALYWYRQSLGQGLEFLIYFQGNSAPDKSGLPSDRFSAERTGGSVSTLTIQRTQQEDSAVYLCASSSFRGNEQFFGPGTRLTVL.